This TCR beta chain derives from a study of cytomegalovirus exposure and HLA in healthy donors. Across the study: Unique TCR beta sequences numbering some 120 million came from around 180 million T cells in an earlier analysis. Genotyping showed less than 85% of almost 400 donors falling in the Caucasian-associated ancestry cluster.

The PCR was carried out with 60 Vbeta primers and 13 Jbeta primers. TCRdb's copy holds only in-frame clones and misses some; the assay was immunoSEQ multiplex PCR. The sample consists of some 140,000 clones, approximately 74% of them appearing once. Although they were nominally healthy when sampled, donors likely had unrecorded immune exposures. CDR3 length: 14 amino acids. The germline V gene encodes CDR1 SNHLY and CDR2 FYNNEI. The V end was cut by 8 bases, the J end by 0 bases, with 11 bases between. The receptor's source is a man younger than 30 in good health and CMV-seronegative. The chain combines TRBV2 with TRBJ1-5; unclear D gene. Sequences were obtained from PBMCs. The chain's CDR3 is CASELIYSNQPQHF. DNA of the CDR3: TGTGCCAGCGAGCTCATTTATAGCAATCAGCCCCAGCATTTT.